This T cell receptor beta chain derives from a study of shared clonotypes between healthy human individuals. Findings of the study overall: Memory subsets had estimated richness that was generally smaller than that of naive subsets. All-four-donor shared clonotypes had higher generation probabilities than non-shared clonotypes did.

Of note for this clone: The antigen is not known.

The data were produced by immunoSEQ multiplex PCR, yet TCRdb's version contains in-frame clones alone and is incomplete. The sample consists of about 1.1 million clones, roughly 80% of them appearing once. This CDR3 spans 18 amino acids. CDR1 is LGHNA, CDR2 YSLEER, per germline. Trimming cost V 3 bases and J 4 bases; bases outside gene matches: 12. The clonotype comes from a man between 18 and 35 years old in good health. Some clones in this sample may be carry-over from other donors' samples. The material sequenced was memory CD4+ T cells from PBMCs. The subset was: CD45RA-negative fraction. This chain uses TRBV4-3 with TRBJ2-3; TRBD2 agrees at 11 bases. CDR3 protein: CASSQELLAGGPADTQYF. The CDR3 DNA follows: TGCGCCAGCAGCCAGGAGCTCCTAGCGGGAGGACCAGCAGATACGCAGTATTTT.